The source of this T cell receptor beta chain is a study of CD8 T cells in ankylosing spondylitis. Study-wide points: Disease-linked clones proved CD8+ and comparatively uncommon in peripheral blood. Matched ankylosing spondylitis synovial fluid reportedly contained a significantly enriched population of disease-linked clones. Past studies reported some motif variants in reactive arthritis synovial fluid and blood. Characteristic of ankylosing spondylitis blood, it appeared, was a TCR beta motif comprising several highly homologous variants.

Note on this clonotype: The antigen is undetermined.

Trimming removed 6 bases from V and 11 bases from J, with 14 bases in between. This CDR3 region has 11 residues. Germline-derived CDR1 and CDR2 are DFQATT and SNEGSKA (reference sequence). With molecular barcodes, quantitative 5'-RACE was used to make the TCR beta libraries. TCRdb itself ran the 5' RACE reads through MiXCR, one entry per CDR3 protein. The data hold around 390,000 distinct CDR3 sequences, with around 20% observed a single time. Sequencing was performed on blood, either unsorted or a sorted T cell fraction (not recorded which). This sequence joins TRBV20-1 and TRBJ1-5; possible D gene TRBD1, 5 bases. The clonotype comes from a male donor with ankylosing spondylitis. The CDR3 DNA sequence: TGCAGTGCCCTCGGACAATCGGCCCAGCATTTT. This gives the protein CSALGQSAQHF.